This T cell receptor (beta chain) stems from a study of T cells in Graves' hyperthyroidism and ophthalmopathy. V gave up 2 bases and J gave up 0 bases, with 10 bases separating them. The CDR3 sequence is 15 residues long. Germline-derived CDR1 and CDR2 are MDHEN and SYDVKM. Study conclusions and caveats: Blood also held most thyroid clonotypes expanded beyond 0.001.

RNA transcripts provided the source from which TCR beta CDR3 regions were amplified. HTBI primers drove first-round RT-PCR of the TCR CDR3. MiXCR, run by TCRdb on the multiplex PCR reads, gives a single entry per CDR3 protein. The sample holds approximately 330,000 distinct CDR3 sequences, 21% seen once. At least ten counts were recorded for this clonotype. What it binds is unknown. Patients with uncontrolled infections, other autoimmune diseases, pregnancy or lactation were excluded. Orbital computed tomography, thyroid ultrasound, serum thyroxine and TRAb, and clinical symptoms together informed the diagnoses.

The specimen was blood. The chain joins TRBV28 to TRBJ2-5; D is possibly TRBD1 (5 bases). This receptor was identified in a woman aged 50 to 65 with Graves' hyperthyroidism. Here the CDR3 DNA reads TGTGCCAGCAGTTTAGGGTTAGGGGACCAAGAGACCCAGTACTTC. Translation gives CASSLGLGDQETQYF.